What follows describes a single T cell receptor (beta chain). Construction of TCR beta libraries relied on iRepertoire HTBI primers and on Arm-PCR targeting CDR3 regions. Via MiXCR, TCRdb re-called the multiplex PCR reads, giving one row per CDR3 protein. The repertoire consists of some 560,000 distinct CDR3 sequences, with 15% to 20% occurring once and the leading ten covering roughly 25%. This entry is derived from a study of regulatory T cells in long-lasting Graves disease. Time point of the sample: newly diagnosed GD, antithyroid drugs for less than 3 months. PBMC RNA was the source of the TCR library. From each patient, approximately 9 milliliters of peripheral blood was drawn and collected into an EDTA anticoagulant tube. The CDR3 has 16 residues. Germline lookup yields CDR1 DFQATT and CDR2 SNEGSKA (reference sequence). The V end lost 3 bases, the J end lost 4 bases, and 21 bases lay between the germline ends.

Separately, the same data were catalogued under a study of T cells in Graves' hyperthyroidism and ophthalmopathy. That investigation notes: Uncontrolled infections, other autoimmune diseases, pregnancy or lactation led to exclusion of patients.

The specimen was peripheral blood mononuclear cells (PBMCs), collected at new diagnosis, from a patient treated with antithyroid drugs. The chain uses TRBV20-1 and TRBJ2-5, with D tentatively TRBD1 (5 bases). The sequence was obtained from a woman aged 35-65 years with Graves disease. Written as DNA, the CDR3 is TGCAGTGCTAGGGGGCCGGGTATTGGCGTGGGAGAGACCCAGTACTTC. It encodes CSARGPGIGVGETQYF.